The clone carrying this TCR beta chain has only a few counts. Antigen: not known. The sample is drawn from a study of T cell repertoires in cytomegalovirus infection. TCRdb re-called the reads with MiXCR, one entry per CDR3 protein. The sample includes about 830,000 distinct CDR3 sequences, 30% to 35% of them seen just once. The CDR3 is 14 residues long. Per germline, CDR1 MNHEY and CDR2 SMNVEV (reference sequence). V lost 2 bases, J lost 5 bases, and 10 bases lay in between. The receptor was isolated from a human donor in good health (CMV status not recorded). Some clones in this sample may be carry-over from other donors' samples. The rearrangement links TRBV27 to TRBJ2-1, with a weak D call TRBD2 (5 bases). This material consisted of cultured CD8+ T cells from PBMCs, taken from culture after CMV antigen stimulation. This CDR3 reads CASSLSGTHNEQFF. Written as DNA, the CDR3 is TGTGCCAGCAGTTTAAGCGGAACCCACAATGAGCAGTTCTTC.